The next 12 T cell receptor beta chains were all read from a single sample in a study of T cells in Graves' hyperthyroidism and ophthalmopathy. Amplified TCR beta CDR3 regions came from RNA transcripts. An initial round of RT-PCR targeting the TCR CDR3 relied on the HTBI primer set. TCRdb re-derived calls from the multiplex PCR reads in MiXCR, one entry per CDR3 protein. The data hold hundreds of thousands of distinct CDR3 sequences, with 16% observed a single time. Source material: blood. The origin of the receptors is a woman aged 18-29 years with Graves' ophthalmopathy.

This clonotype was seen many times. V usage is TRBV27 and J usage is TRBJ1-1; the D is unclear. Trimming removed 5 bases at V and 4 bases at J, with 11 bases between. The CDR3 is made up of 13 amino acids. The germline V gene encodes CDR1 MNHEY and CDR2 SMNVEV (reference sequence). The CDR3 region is CASSRAGSTEAFF. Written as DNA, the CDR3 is TGTGCCAGCAGTCGAGCGGGGAGCACTGAAGCTTTCTTT.

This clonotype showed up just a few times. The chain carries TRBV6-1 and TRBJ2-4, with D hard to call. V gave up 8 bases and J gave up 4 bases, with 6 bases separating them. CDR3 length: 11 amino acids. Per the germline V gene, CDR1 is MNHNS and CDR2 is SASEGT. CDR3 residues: CASARKNIQYF. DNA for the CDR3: TGTGCCAGCGCTCGGAAAAACATTCAGTACTTC.

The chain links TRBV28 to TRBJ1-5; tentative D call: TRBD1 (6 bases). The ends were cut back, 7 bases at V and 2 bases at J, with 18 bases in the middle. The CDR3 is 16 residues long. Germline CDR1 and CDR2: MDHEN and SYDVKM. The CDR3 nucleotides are TGTGCCAGCAAACCGGCGGGGGCAGAGGGCAATCAGCCCCAGCATTTT. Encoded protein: CASKPAGAEGNQPQHF.

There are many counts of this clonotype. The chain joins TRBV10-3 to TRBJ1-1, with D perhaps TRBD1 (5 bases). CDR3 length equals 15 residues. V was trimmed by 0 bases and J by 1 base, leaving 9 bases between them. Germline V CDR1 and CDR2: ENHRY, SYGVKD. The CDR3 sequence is CAISESGVWNTEAFF. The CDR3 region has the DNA TGTGCCATCAGTGAGTCGGGGGTTTGGAACACTGAAGCTTTCTTT.

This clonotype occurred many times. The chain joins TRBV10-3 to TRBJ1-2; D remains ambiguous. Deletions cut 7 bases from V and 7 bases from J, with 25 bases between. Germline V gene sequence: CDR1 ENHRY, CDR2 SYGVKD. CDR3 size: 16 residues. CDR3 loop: CAINPSAATPSGGYTF. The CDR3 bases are TGTGCCATCAATCCTTCGGCGGCAACGCCGTCCGGTGGCTACACCTTC.

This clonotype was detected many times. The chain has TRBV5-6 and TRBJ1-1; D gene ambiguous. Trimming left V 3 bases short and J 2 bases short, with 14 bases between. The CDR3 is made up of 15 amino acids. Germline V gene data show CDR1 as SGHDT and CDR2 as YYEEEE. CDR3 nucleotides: TGTGCCAGCAGCTCAACCCTGCGGGCCAACACTGAAGCTTTCTTT. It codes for CASSSTLRANTEAFF.

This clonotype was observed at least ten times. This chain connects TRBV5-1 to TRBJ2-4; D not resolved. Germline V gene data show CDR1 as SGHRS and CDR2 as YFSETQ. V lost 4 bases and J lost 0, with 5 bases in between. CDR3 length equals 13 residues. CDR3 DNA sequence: TGCGCCAGCAGCCCGTTAGCCAAAAACATTCAGTACTTC. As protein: CASSPLAKNIQYF.

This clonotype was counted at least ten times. The CDR3 spells CSARAPAGAVTNQPQHF. CDR3 sequence (DNA): TGCAGTGCTAGGGCCCCGGCAGGGGCGGTTACCAATCAGCCCCAGCATTTT. This chain links TRBV20-1 with TRBJ1-5; TRBD1 might be the D (6 bases). Germline assignment: CDR1 DFQATT and CDR2 SNEGSKA (reference sequence). V lost 3 bases and J lost 3, with 21 bases in between. The CDR3 has 17 residues.

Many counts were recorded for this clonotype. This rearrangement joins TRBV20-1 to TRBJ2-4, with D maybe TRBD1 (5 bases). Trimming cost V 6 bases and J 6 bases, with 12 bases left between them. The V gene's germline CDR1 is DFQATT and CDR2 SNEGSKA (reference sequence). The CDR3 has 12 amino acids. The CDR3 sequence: CSAGHWGNIQYF. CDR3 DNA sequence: TGCAGTGCCGGACACTGGGGAAACATTCAGTACTTC.

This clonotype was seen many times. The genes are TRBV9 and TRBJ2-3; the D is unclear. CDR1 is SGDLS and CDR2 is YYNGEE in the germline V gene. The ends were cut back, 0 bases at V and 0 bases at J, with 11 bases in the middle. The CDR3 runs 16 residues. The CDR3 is CASSVGSYPSTDTQYF. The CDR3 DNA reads TGTGCCAGCAGCGTAGGTTCCTATCCTAGCACAGATACGCAGTATTTT.

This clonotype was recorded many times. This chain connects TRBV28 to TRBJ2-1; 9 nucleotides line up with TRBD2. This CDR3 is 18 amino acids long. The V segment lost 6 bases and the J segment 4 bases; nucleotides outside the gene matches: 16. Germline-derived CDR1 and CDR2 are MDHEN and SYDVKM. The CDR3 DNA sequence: TGTGCCAGCAGCCCCCTCAGGGCTAGCGGGGCAGGGTACAATGAGCAGTTCTTC. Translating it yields CASSPLRASGAGYNEQFF. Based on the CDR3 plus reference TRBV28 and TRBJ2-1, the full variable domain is DVKVTQSSRYLVKRTGEKVFLECVQDMDHENMFWYRQDPGLGLRLIYFSYDVKMKEKGDIPEGYSVSREKKERFSLILESASTNQTSMYLCASSPLRASGAGYNEQFFGPGTRLTVL.

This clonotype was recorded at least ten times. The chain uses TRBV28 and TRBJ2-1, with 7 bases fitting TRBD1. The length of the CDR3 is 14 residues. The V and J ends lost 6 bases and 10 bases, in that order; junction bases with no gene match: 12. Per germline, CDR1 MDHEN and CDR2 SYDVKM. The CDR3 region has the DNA TGTGCCAGCAGGGCGTGGGACAGCGAGAGGGAGCAGTTCTTC. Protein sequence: CASRAWDSEREQFF.